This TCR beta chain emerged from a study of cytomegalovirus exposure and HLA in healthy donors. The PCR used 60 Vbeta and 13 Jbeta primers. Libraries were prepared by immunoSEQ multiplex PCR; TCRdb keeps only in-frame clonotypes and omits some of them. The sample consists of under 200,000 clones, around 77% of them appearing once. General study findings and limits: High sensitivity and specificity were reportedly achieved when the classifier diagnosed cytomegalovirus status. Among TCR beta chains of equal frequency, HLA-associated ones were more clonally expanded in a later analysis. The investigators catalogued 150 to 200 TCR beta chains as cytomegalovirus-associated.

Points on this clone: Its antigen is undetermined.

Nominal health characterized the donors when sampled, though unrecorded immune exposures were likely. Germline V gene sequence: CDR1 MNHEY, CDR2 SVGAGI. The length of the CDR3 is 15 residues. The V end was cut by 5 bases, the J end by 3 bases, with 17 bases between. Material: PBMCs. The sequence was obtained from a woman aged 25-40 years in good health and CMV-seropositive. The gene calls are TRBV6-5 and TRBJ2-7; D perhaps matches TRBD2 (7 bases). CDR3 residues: CASSRGGSVGYEQYF. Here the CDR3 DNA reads TGTGCCAGCAGTAGGGGGGGTAGCGTGGGCTACGAGCAGTACTTC.